This T cell receptor (beta chain) was recorded in a study of blood T cells in healthy people across ages. Study observations and caveats: Both higher diversity and more naive CD4+ cells marked long-lived donors when set against aged donors.

Each donor had around 9.2 milliliters of peripheral blood drawn. Trimming left V 6 bases short and J 4 bases short, with 13 bases between. Germline loops: CDR1 MNHEY, CDR2 SVGAGI. This CDR3 spans 13 amino acids. Turning to this clonotype: What it binds is unknown.

A J-beta primer mix and a sample-barcoded 5' primer were used in a second PCR of about 6 to 12 cycles. CDR3-containing paired-end reads numbering at least 3 million came from each sample. TCRdb re-called the 5' RACE reads through MiXCR, storing one row per CDR3 protein. The data show more than 750,000 distinct CDR3 sequences, just under 30% seen once. These sequences were also reported in another study, on T cells of mothers and their children. That study adds: Samples were provided by three healthy Caucasian mothers and their six children.

This TCR was sampled from a woman aged 40 to 50 in good health. Sequences were obtained from blood. J is TRBJ2-7 and V is TRBV6-5, with D possibly being TRBD2 (6 bases). The CDR3 nucleotides read TGTGCCAGCAGGGACCCCGGAGGGTACGAGCAGTACTTC. Protein sequence: CASRDPGGYEQYF.